This paragraph covers one T cell receptor (beta chain) sequence. The sample is drawn from a study of blood T cells in healthy people across ages. The authors ran a second PCR of about 6 to 11 cycles using a sample-barcoded 5' primer and a J-beta primer mix. Each CDR3 protein is one row after TCRdb ran MiXCR on the 5' RACE reads. The sample lists roughly 1.5 million distinct CDR3 sequences, 35% to 45% occurring once. V gave up 6 bases and J gave up 3 bases; unmatched junction bases: 3. There are 14 residues in the CDR3. CDR1 DFQATT and CDR2 SNEGSKA come from the germline V gene (reference sequence). The sequence derives from a woman in her late teens or twenties in good health. Sample: blood. The chain has TRBV20-1 and TRBJ2-1; 12 bases are shared with TRBD2. The CDR3 reads CSARLAGVYNEQFF. The CDR3 DNA sequence: TGCAGTGCGAGACTAGCGGGAGTCTACAATGAGCAGTTCTTC.